The rows below give T cell receptor beta chains drawn from one sample of a study of cytomegalovirus exposure and HLA in healthy donors. The assay was immunoSEQ multiplex PCR, and TCRdb's table has in-frame clones only and misses some. The data hold a few hundred thousand clones, with approximately 83% observed a single time. Sequencing was done on a sample of PBMCs. These receptor sequences come from a girl aged 10-17 years in good health and CMV-seronegative. The CDR3 runs from the conserved cysteine through the conserved F or W. Fields, in order: V gene, J gene, D gene, clone size, CDR3 DNA, CDR3 protein. A D gene is named only where the DNA matches it firmly. Clone size is stated in some rows and not others, as once, few, many or a class when expanded.

V: TRBV2
J: TRBJ1-2
D: NA
size: NA
DNA: TGTGCCAGCAGTGGACAGCTCTATGGCTACACCTTC
CDR3: CASSGQLYGYTF

V: TRBV4-2
J: TRBJ2-1
D: TRBD2
size: NA
DNA: TGTGCCAGCAGCAATAGCGGGGGGAGCTCCTACAATGAGCAGTTCTTC
CDR3: CASSNSGGSSYNEQFF

V: TRBV28
J: TRBJ2-2
D: TRBD1
size: NA
DNA: TGTGCCAGCAGTTCCACAGGGGAGACCGGGGAGCTGTTTTTT
CDR3: CASSSTGETGELFF

V: TRBV7-9
J: TRBJ1-1
D: NA
size: NA
DNA: TGTGCCAGCCAGGCCCACACTGAAGCTTTCTTT
CDR3: CASQAHTEAFF

V: TRBV9
J: TRBJ2-3
D: TRBD2
size: few
DNA: TGTGCCAGCAGCGTAGGACTAGCTACAGATACGCAGTATTTT
CDR3: CASSVGLATDTQYF

V: TRBV9
J: TRBJ2-3
D: NA
size: NA
DNA: TGTGCCAGCAGCCTCGTCGAGGGAGCAGATACGCAGTATTTT
CDR3: CASSLVEGADTQYF

V: TRBV9
J: TRBJ2-1
D: TRBD2
size: NA
DNA: TGTGCCAGCAGCCCGCACGCCGGGACTAGCGGAGCGAGCTCCTACAATGAGCAGTTCTTC
CDR3: CASSPHAGTSGASSYNEQFF

V: TRBV19
J: TRBJ2-6
D: TRBD2
size: NA
DNA: TGTGCCAGTGGCGAAGGGACTACTGGGGCCAACGTCCTGACTTTC
CDR3: CASGEGTTGANVLTF

V: TRBV7-3
J: TRBJ1-1
D: TRBD1
size: NA
DNA: TGTGCCAGCAGCTTAGGGACAGGAAAGACTGAAGCTTTCTTT
CDR3: CASSLGTGKTEAFF

V: TRBV28
J: TRBJ2-1
D: NA
size: once
DNA: TGTGCCAGCAGTTTGGCCCGATCCTCCTACAATGAGCAGTTCTTC
CDR3: CASSLARSSYNEQFF

V: TRBV5-1
J: TRBJ2-7
D: TRBD1
size: NA
DNA: TGCGCCAGCAGCTTGTCCACAACAGGGGGCAGCTACGAGCAGTACTTC
CDR3: CASSLSTTGGSYEQYF

V: TRBV5-1
J: TRBJ2-3
D: TRBD2
size: few
DNA: TGCGCCAGCAGCGTGCTGAGCGGGGGGACCACAGATACGCAGTATTTT
CDR3: CASSVLSGGTTDTQYF

V: TRBV6-5
J: TRBJ2-3
D: TRBD2
size: NA
DNA: TGTGCCAGCAGCCAGACTAGCGGGGGGGCAGATACGCAGTATTTT
CDR3: CASSQTSGGADTQYF

V: TRBV6-1
J: TRBJ1-4
D: TRBD1
size: NA
DNA: TGTGCCAGCGTGGACAGGGGGCAAGAAAAACTGTTTTTT
CDR3: CASVDRGQEKLFF

V: TRBV11-1
J: TRBJ2-7
D: TRBD1
size: once
DNA: TGTGCCAGCAGCTTAACGAGCCAGGGGACAGCCGAGCAGTACTTC
CDR3: CASSLTSQGTAEQYF

V: TRBV5-6
J: TRBJ2-3
D: TRBD2
size: NA
DNA: TGTGCCAGCAGCTTTAGCGGGAGAAAAGATACGCAGTATTTT
CDR3: CASSFSGRKDTQYF

V: TRBV30
J: TRBJ1-1
D: NA
size: NA
DNA: TGTGCCTGGAGTGCGCAGGGGTATTTCACTGAAGCTTTCTTT
CDR3: CAWSAQGYFTEAFF

V: TRBV6-4
J: TRBJ1-6
D: TRBD1
size: NA
DNA: TGTGCCAGGAGGACAGGAAGCTCCTATAATTCACCCCTCCACTTT
CDR3: CARRTGSSYNSPLHF

V: TRBV5-4
J: TRBJ1-3
D: TRBD1
size: NA
DNA: TGTGCCAGCAGCGGTCCGGGACAGGGGGCGCGTGGAAACACCATATATTTT
CDR3: CASSGPGQGARGNTIYF

V: TRBV6-5
J: TRBJ2-1
D: TRBD1
size: NA
DNA: TGTGCCAGCAGTCTTACCCAGTGGACAGGGAATGAGCAGTTCTTC
CDR3: CASSLTQWTGNEQFF

V: TRBV10-2
J: TRBJ2-7
D: NA
size: few
DNA: TGCGCCAGCATTGGCACCGACACCTCTTACGAGCAGTACTTC
CDR3: CASIGTDTSYEQYF

V: TRBV20-1
J: TRBJ2-1
D: NA
size: NA
DNA: TGCAGTGCTAACCAAGCGTATGAGCAGTTCTTC
CDR3: CSANQAYEQFF

V: TRBV6-1
J: TRBJ2-7
D: NA
size: NA
DNA: TGTGCCAGCAGTGTTGGGCTTGCCGAGCAGTACTTC
CDR3: CASSVGLAEQYF

V: TRBV7-6
J: TRBJ2-7
D: TRBD1
size: NA
DNA: TGTGCCAGCAGCTTGGGACAGGGGCTGGACTACGAGCAGTACTTC
CDR3: CASSLGQGLDYEQYF

V: TRBV27
J: TRBJ1-2
D: NA
size: NA
DNA: TGTGCCAGCAGTCCCAGGACGGGAATTGACTATGGCTACACCTTC
CDR3: CASSPRTGIDYGYTF

V: TRBV19
J: TRBJ2-7
D: NA
size: NA
DNA: TGTGCCAGTAGTATGGGACACTCCTACGAGCAGTACTTC
CDR3: CASSMGHSYEQYF

V: TRBV28
J: TRBJ2-7
D: NA
size: NA
DNA: TGTGCCAGCAGTTCATTGAGCGGTGTCTACGAGCAGTACTTC
CDR3: CASSSLSGVYEQYF

V: TRBV29-1
J: TRBJ1-5
D: TRBD1
size: once
DNA: TGCAGCGTTGGGACAGGGAATAGCAATCAGCCCCAGCATTTT
CDR3: CSVGTGNSNQPQHF

V: TRBV28
J: TRBJ1-5
D: TRBD1
size: NA
DNA: TGTGCCAGCACCCCCTTGAAGGGACAGAGCACGAGGGCCCAGCATTTT
CDR3: CASTPLKGQSTRAQHF

V: TRBV7-3
J: TRBJ1-6
D: TRBD1
size: NA
DNA: TGTGCCAGCAGCTTAGGAAGGACAGGGGGCGAGGTGGTATGGTGTTCACCCCTCCACTTT
CDR3: CASSLGRTGGEVVWCSPLHF

V: TRBV30
J: TRBJ1-6
D: NA
size: few
DNA: TGTGCCTGGAGTGCCACGGGGGTTCGAGTGGGTTCACCCCTCCACTTT
CDR3: CAWSATGVRVGSPLHF

V: TRBV7-9
J: TRBJ2-2
D: NA
size: few
DNA: TGTGCCAGCAGCTTAGAAGGGGCGGGGGAGCTGTTTTTT
CDR3: CASSLEGAGELFF

V: TRBV19
J: TRBJ1-5
D: NA
size: NA
DNA: TGTGCCAGTAGTACCTCAGGACACCTACTCAATCAGCCCCAGCATTTT
CDR3: CASSTSGHLLNQPQHF

V: TRBV5-1
J: TRBJ2-1
D: TRBD2
size: NA
DNA: TGCGCCAGCAGCTTTATAGCGGGAGCCTACAATGAGCAGTTCTTC
CDR3: CASSFIAGAYNEQFF

V: TRBV7-3
J: TRBJ1-1
D: NA
size: NA
DNA: TGTGCCAGCAGCTTGGGACTTGTCCGAGGTGAAGCTTTCTTT
CDR3: CASSLGLVRGEAFF

V: TRBV28
J: TRBJ1-3
D: TRBD1
size: NA
DNA: TGTGCCAGCAGTACCCGGGACAGAGCTTTACTATCTGGAAACACCATATATTTT
CDR3: CASSTRDRALLSGNTIYF

V: TRBV28
J: TRBJ1-3
D: NA
size: NA
DNA: TGTGCCAGCAGCCCGACAGTTATTTTCTCTGGAAACACCATATATTTT
CDR3: CASSPTVIFSGNTIYF

V: TRBV14
J: TRBJ2-6
D: NA
size: NA
DNA: TGTGCCAGCAGTCGCTCTGGGGCCAGCGTCCTGACTTTC
CDR3: CASSRSGASVLTF

V: TRBV5-1
J: TRBJ2-3
D: NA
size: once
DNA: TGCGCCAGCAGCATGGCCCTCGGGGGCACAGATACGCAGTATTTT
CDR3: CASSMALGGTDTQYF

V: TRBV7-2
J: TRBJ2-3
D: TRBD2
size: NA
DNA: TGTGCCAGCAGCATCCTCGGACTAGCTGTTGGCACAGATACGCAGTATTTT
CDR3: CASSILGLAVGTDTQYF

V: TRBV2
J: TRBJ2-7
D: NA
size: NA
DNA: TGTGCCAGCAGTTCAGGACTTTACGAGCAGTACTTC
CDR3: CASSSGLYEQYF

V: TRBV6-4
J: TRBJ2-2
D: NA
size: NA
DNA: TGTGCCAGCGGTAGTGATACCGGGGAGCTGTTTTTT
CDR3: CASGSDTGELFF

V: TRBV6-1
J: TRBJ2-6
D: TRBD1
size: NA
DNA: TGTGCCAGCAGGACAGGGGGTTCTGGGGCCAACGTCCTGACTTTC
CDR3: CASRTGGSGANVLTF

V: TRBV19
J: TRBJ2-5
D: TRBD2
size: NA
DNA: TGTGCCAGTAGTATATATAGCGGGGGACAAGAGACCCAGTACTTC
CDR3: CASSIYSGGQETQYF

V: TRBV6-6
J: TRBJ1-1
D: NA
size: once
DNA: TGTGCCAGCACCCTGGGGGTCGGGGGCACTGAAGCTTTCTTT
CDR3: CASTLGVGGTEAFF

V: TRBV4-1
J: TRBJ2-3
D: NA
size: NA
DNA: TGCGCCAGCAGCCAACGTGGTACCCCCGGGGGAACAGATACGCAGTATTTT
CDR3: CASSQRGTPGGTDTQYF